What follows are 9 T cell receptor beta chains derived from one specimen sequenced in a study of T cells in women clearing cervical HPV infection. TCRdb keeps only in-frame clones here, not all; method: immunoSEQ multiplex PCR. The sample has approximately 26,000 clones. The sequenced sample consisted of blood buffy coat. The source of these receptors is a woman aged 18-69 years with a cervical HPV16 infection that either progressed to CIN3+ or cleared (not recorded which).

A remark on this clone: The read comes to an end 3 residues before the CDR3 does, leaving the germline J gene to fill in the end. V and J are TRBV7-2 and TRBJ2-3; TRBD1 aligns across 8 bases. CDR1 and CDR2 (germline): SGHTA, FQGNSA. The CDR3 spans 15 residues. The DNA read from the CDR3 is TGTGCCAGCAGCTTAGCCAGGGGGCGTAGGGAGACG. Protein product: CASSLARGRRET. In full, the CDR3 is CASSLARGRRETQYF.

Notes on this clone: Relative to the germline gene, one junction end is altered; a read error may explain this. Read coverage stops 3 residues before the CDR3 terminus; the germline J gene supplies the remainder. The V and J genes are TRBV7-2 and TRBJ2-1; TRBD2 matches 9 bases. Germline V gives CDR1 SGHTA, CDR2 FQGNSA. The length of the CDR3 is 15 residues. CDR3 protein: CASSLAGPSYNEQFF. CDR3 DNA (partial): TGTGCCAGCAGCCTAGCGGGGCCATCCTACAATGAG. Combining the CDR3 with reference TRBV7-2 and TRBJ2-1 gives the whole variable domain GAGVSQSPSNKVTEKGKDVELRCDPISGHTALYWYRQSLGQGLEFLIYFQGNSAPDKSGLPSDRFSAERTGGSVSTLTIQRTQQEDSAVYLCASSLAGPSYNEQFFGPGTRLTVL.

Comments on this clone: The read comes to an end 3 residues before the CDR3 does, leaving the germline J gene to fill in the end. The chain has TRBV5-1 and TRBJ2-7; D not resolved. V gave up 2 bases and J gave up 0 bases, with 12 bases separating them. The CDR3 covers 15 residues. Germline CDR1 is SGHRS and CDR2 is YFSETQ. The CDR3: CASSFRGISSYEQYF. Incomplete CDR3 DNA: TGCGCCAGCAGCTTTCGTGGTATTAGCTCCTACGAG.

For this clone: Sequencing ends 3 residues short of the CDR3 end; the germline J gene provides the rest. The V gene is TRBV18, the J gene TRBJ2-2; 9 bases fit TRBD1. There are 16 residues in the CDR3. CDR1 KGHSH and CDR2 LQKENI come from the germline V gene. CDR3 DNA, as far as it was read: TGTGCCAGCTCAAGACCCGGGACAGGGACTTCTGAAAAG. It encodes CASSRPGTGTSEK. The full CDR3 is CASSRPGTGTSEKLFF.

As for this clone: The read ends 3 residues early relative to the CDR3; the germline J gene fills the gap. This sequence joins TRBV6-2 or TRBV6-3 and TRBJ1-1; 10 positions match TRBD1. The J segment lost 5 bases and the V segment lost 6 bases, leaving 3 bases of the junction unmatched. The germline CDR1 and CDR2 sequences are MNHEY and SVGEGT. The CDR3 length is 13 residues. The covered CDR3 bases are TGTGCCAGCAGCGAGGGACAGGGGACTGAA. This gives the protein CASSEGQGTE. The entire CDR3 protein is CASSEGQGTEAFF.

On this clone itself: The junction departs from germline at one end; a sequencing error may be responsible. With the read ending 3 residues before the CDR3 end, the germline J gene is used to fill in that end. At the DNA level, this CDR3 is encoded by other sequences in the same sample as well. V and J are TRBV7-2 and TRBJ1-2; no definite D call. Germline lookup yields CDR1 SGHTA and CDR2 FQGNSA. The CDR3 loop spans 15 amino acids. CDR3 region: CASSLFGTVTYGYTF. The DNA read from the CDR3 is TGTGCCAGCAGCTTATTTGGAACAGTCACCTATGGT.

Concerning this clone itself: The CDR3 is cut off 3 residues early in the read; its end comes from the germline J gene. V is TRBV7-3 and J is TRBJ1-2; D unresolved. The length of the CDR3 is 13 residues. Germline V gene lookup returns CDR1 SGHTA and CDR2 FQGTGA. The V end lost 2 bases, the J end lost 5 bases, and 9 bases lay between the germline ends. The CDR3 protein is CASSLEAGYGYTF. The sequenced CDR3 bases are TGTGCCAGCAGCTTAGAGGCAGGATATGGC. Based on the CDR3 plus reference TRBV7-3 and TRBJ1-2, the full variable domain is GAGVSQTPSNKVTEKGKYVELRCDPISGHTALYWYRQSLGQGPEFLIYFQGTGAADDSGLPNDRFFAVRPEGSVSTLKIQRTERGDSAVYLCASSLEAGYGYTFGSGTRLTVV.

As concerns this clone: The read terminates 3 residues before the CDR3 end, so the remaining end is supplied by the germline J gene. This sequence joins TRBV7-8 and TRBJ1-5; TRBD1 matches at 7 bases. The CDR3 extends over 14 amino acids. The J segment lost 2 bases and the V segment lost 5 bases, leaving 3 bases of the junction unmatched. Germline V gene sequence: CDR1 SGHVS, CDR2 FQNEAQ. The CDR3 reads CASSLDRRNQPQHF. The sequenced CDR3 bases are TGTGCCAGCAGCCTGGACAGGCGCAATCAGCCC.

Concerning this clone: The read comes to an end 3 residues before the CDR3 does, leaving the germline J gene to fill in the end. The chain is built from TRBV2 and TRBJ1-5; D gene ambiguous. V lost 1 base, J lost 7 bases, and 8 bases lay in between. This CDR3 comprises 13 residues. From germline, CDR1 is SNHLY and CDR2 FYNNEI. The CDR3 spells CASSEGAGQPQHF. The covered CDR3 bases are TGTGCCAGCAGTGAAGGGGCTGGCCAGCCC. Full variable domain (rest looked up from reference TRBV2 and TRBJ1-5): EPEVTQTPSHQVTQMGQEVILRCVPISNHLYFYWYRQILGQKVEFLVSFYNNEISEKSEIFDDQFSVERPDGSNFTLKIRSTKLEDSAMYFCASSEGAGQPQHFGDGTRLSIL.